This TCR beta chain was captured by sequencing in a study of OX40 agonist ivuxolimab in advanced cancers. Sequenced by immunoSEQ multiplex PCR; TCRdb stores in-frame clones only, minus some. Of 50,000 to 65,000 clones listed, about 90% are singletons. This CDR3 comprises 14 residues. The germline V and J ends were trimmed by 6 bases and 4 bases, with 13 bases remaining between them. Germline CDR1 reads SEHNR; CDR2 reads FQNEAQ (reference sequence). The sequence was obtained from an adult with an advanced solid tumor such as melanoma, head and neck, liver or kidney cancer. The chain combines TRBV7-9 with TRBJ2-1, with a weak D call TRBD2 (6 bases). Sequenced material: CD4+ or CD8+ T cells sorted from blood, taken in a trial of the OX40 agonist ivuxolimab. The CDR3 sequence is CASSQLARYNEQFF. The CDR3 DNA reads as TGTGCCAGCAGTCAGCTAGCGCGGTACAATGAGCAGTTCTTC. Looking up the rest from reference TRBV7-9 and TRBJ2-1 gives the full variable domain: DTGVSQNPRHKITKRGQNVTFRCDPISEHNRLYWYRQTLGQGPEFLTYFQNEAQLEKSRLLSDRFSAERPKGSFSTLEIQRTEQGDSAMYLCASSQLARYNEQFFGPGTRLTVL.